A selection of T cell receptor beta chains follows, all from one sample in a study of type 1 and type 2 diabetes patients. TCRdb reprocessed the multiplex PCR reads with MiXCR, giving one entry per CDR3 protein. The repertoire has 250,000 or so distinct CDR3 sequences, around 47% of them found once; the top ten carry around 15%. The material sequenced was peripheral blood mononuclear cells (PBMCs). All receptors derive from a man aged 18 to 30 with type 2 diabetes. CDR3s leave out the opening cysteine and the closing phenylalanine or tryptophan.

V gene: TRBV13; J gene: TRBJ2-7; CDR3 protein: ASSLARGRVYEQY
V gene: TRBV12-3/TRBV12-4; J gene: TRBJ2-7; CDR3 protein: ASRGGLQGRDEQY
V gene: TRBV30; J gene: TRBJ2-1; CDR3 protein: AFASGDHNEQF
V gene: TRBV29-1; J gene: TRBJ2-5; CDR3 protein: SVEGAVRETQY
V gene: TRBV2; J gene: TRBJ1-5; CDR3 protein: ASRGQGGGSNQPQH
V gene: TRBV5-1; J gene: TRBJ2-7; CDR3 protein: ASSLDSGGFYEQY
V gene: TRBV2; J gene: TRBJ1-1; CDR3 protein: ASKVGYTEAF
V gene: TRBV20-1; J gene: TRBJ2-2; CDR3 protein: SAGFPGRDRELF
V gene: TRBV2; J gene: TRBJ2-1; CDR3 protein: ASSQAPTGGSSSYNEQF
V gene: TRBV30; J gene: TRBJ1-6; CDR3 protein: AWRNTPHNSPLH
V gene: TRBV4-1; J gene: TRBJ1-1; CDR3 protein: ASSLHSGGTEAF
V gene: TRBV14; J gene: TRBJ1-2; CDR3 protein: ASSESLGTGGVDGYT
V gene: TRBV30; J gene: TRBJ1-2; CDR3 protein: ACTGKGYT
V gene: TRBV27; J gene: TRBJ2-7; CDR3 protein: ASSALMLAYEQY
V gene: TRBV5-1; J gene: TRBJ2-5; CDR3 protein: ASSAQGFEQETQY
V gene: TRBV12-3/TRBV12-4; J gene: TRBJ1-2; CDR3 protein: AVVEGYT
V gene: TRBV10-2; J gene: TRBJ2-5; CDR3 protein: ASSGTSEGKETQY
V gene: TRBV13; J gene: TRBJ1-2; CDR3 protein: ASSPRLLRDRINYGYT
V gene: TRBV2; J gene: TRBJ1-1; CDR3 protein: ASSPEGVEAF
V gene: TRBV19; J gene: TRBJ1-1; CDR3 protein: ASSGTGGAPSAEAF
V gene: TRBV13; J gene: TRBJ2-5; CDR3 protein: ASSLGGKQETQY
V gene: TRBV7-3; J gene: TRBJ1-2; CDR3 protein: ASSFRGLYGYT
V gene: TRBV28; J gene: TRBJ1-2; CDR3 protein: ASSTRTGRYT
V gene: TRBV27; J gene: TRBJ2-7; CDR3 protein: ASSTSGQFYEQY
V gene: TRBV9; J gene: TRBJ1-6; CDR3 protein: ASSVRRVGSPLH
V gene: TRBV7-2; J gene: TRBJ2-5; CDR3 protein: ASSLPTSGIETQY
V gene: TRBV2; J gene: TRBJ2-5; CDR3 protein: ASSGSLGETQY
V gene: TRBV29-1; J gene: TRBJ2-3; CDR3 protein: SVETGRSRNTQY
V gene: TRBV7-2; J gene: TRBJ2-7; CDR3 protein: ASSSTSGVDEQY
V gene: TRBV7-3; J gene: .; CDR3 protein: ASSLTSGVEGEQF
V gene: TRBV29-1; J gene: TRBJ1-3; CDR3 protein: SVKATAGNTIY
V gene: TRBV6-5; J gene: TRBJ2-3; CDR3 protein: ASSYSKDWRSSTDTQY
V gene: TRBV7-9; J gene: TRBJ2-1; CDR3 protein: ASNLEEEDGRNEQF